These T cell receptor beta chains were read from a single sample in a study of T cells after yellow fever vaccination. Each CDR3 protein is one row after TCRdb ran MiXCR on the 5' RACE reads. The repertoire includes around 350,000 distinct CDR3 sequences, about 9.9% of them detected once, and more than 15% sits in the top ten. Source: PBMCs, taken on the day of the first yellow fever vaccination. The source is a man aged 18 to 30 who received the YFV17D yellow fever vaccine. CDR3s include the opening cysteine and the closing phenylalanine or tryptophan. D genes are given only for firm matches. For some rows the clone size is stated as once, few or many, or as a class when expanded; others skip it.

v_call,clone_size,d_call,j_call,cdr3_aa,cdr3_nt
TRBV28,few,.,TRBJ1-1,CASPLMGTEAFF,TGTGCCAGCCCCCTCATGGGCACTGAAGCTTTCTTT
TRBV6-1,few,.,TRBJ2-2,CASRQGFNTGELFF,TGTGCCAGCCGCCAGGGATTTAACACCGGGGAGCTGTTTTTT
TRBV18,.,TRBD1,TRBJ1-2,CASSPPTGDGYTF,TGTGCCAGCTCACCACCGACAGGGGATGGCTACACCTTC
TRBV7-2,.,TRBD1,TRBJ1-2,CASSGSRGTGGKRTF,TGTGCCAGCAGCGGGTCACGCGGGACAGGGGGGAAGCGCACCTTC
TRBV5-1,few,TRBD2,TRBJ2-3,CASSTRFGRTDTQYF,TGCGCCAGCAGCACCCGGTTCGGGAGGACAGATACGCAGTATTTT
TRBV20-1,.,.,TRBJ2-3,CSARVTASTDTQYF,TGCAGTGCTAGAGTGACAGCTAGCACAGATACGCAGTATTTT
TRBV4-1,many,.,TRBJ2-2,CASEDTGELFF,TGCGCCAGCGAGGACACCGGGGAGCTGTTTTTT
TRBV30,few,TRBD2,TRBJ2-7,CAWSVPGGEYEQYF,TGTGCCTGGAGTGTACCCGGGGGGGAGTACGAGCAGTACTTC
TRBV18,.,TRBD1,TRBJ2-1,CASSPPTGGNNEQFF,TGTGCCAGCTCACCACCAACAGGGGGGAACAATGAGCAGTTCTTC
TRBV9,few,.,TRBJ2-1,CASSVGARDEQFF,TGTGCCAGCAGCGTAGGGGCCAGGGATGAGCAGTTCTTC
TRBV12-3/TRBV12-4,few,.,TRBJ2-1,CASSFYLDKPNNEQFF,TGTGCCAGCAGTTTTTATCTGGACAAGCCTAACAATGAGCAGTTCTTC
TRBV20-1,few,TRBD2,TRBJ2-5,CSASAGGPVRYQETQYF,TGCAGTGCTAGTGCGGGGGGTCCCGTGCGGTACCAAGAGACCCAGTACTTC
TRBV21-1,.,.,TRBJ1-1,CASSKAGAAKAFF,TGTGCCAGCAGCAAAGCTGGGGCGGCAAAAGCTTTCTTT
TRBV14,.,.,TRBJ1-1,CASSRGNMNTEAFF,TGTGCCAGCAGCCGAGGAAACATGAACACTGAAGCTTTCTTT
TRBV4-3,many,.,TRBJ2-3,CASSPSGDTDTQYF,TGCGCCAGCAGCCCGAGCGGTGACACAGATACGCAGTATTTT
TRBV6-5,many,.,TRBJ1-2,CASRGAGGYTF,TGTGCCAGCCGCGGGGCCGGTGGCTACACCTTC
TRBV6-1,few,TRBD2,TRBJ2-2,CASRPRGGTNTGELFF,TGTGCCAGCAGACCTCGGGGGGGCACGAACACCGGGGAGCTGTTTTTT
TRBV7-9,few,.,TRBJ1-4,CASSLAFQEKLFF,TGTGCCAGCAGCTTAGCCTTTCAAGAAAAACTGTTTTTT
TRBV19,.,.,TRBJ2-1,CASRTGLDNEQFF,TGTGCCAGTAGGACAGGACTCGACAATGAGCAGTTCTTC
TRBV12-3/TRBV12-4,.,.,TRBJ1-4,CASSLRNENEKLFF,TGTGCCAGCAGTTTGCGGAATGAAAATGAAAAACTGTTTTTT
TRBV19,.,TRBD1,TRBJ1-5,CASAGGGNQPQHF,TGTGCCAGTGCAGGGGGTGGCAATCAGCCCCAGCATTTT
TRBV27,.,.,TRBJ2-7,CASSFGPGSSYEQYF,.
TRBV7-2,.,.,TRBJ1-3,CASSMKTGNTIYF,TGTGCCAGCAGCATGAAGACAGGAAACACCATATATTTT
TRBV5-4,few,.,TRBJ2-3,CASSYSSGSADTQYF,TGTGCCAGCAGTTATTCGTCTGGGTCGGCAGATACGCAGTATTTT
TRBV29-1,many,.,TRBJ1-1,CSVTEAFF,TGCAGCGTTACTGAAGCTTTCTTT
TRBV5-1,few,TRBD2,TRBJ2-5,CASTARGYETQYF,TGCGCCAGCACCGCGCGGGGGTACGAGACCCAGTACTTC
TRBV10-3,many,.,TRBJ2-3,CAISELGTDTDTQYF,TGTGCCATCAGTGAGTTAGGGACGGACACAGATACGCAGTATTTT
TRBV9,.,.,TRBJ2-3,CASSVQGGPDTQYF,TGTGCCAGCAGCGTGCAGGGGGGCCCAGATACGCAGTATTTT
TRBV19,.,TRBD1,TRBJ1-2,CASSITGGAGYGYTF,TGTGCCAGTAGTATTACAGGGGGCGCCGGGTATGGCTACACCTTC
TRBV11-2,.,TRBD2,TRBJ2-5,CASSPTVAGGPAETQYF,TGTGCCAGCAGCCCCACGGTAGCGGGGGGCCCAGCGGAGACCCAGTACTTC
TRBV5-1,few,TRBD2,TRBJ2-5,CASSLTTSGGETQYF,TGCGCCAGCAGCCTAACCACTAGCGGGGGAGAGACCCAGTACTTC
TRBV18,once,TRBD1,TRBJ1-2,CASSKQGAIDYGYTF,TGTGCCAGCTCGAAACAGGGGGCAATAGACTATGGCTACACCTTC
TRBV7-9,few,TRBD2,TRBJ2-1,CASSSKLRGLAGRYNEQFF,TGTGCCAGCAGCTCCAAACTGAGAGGACTAGCGGGACGCTACAATGAGCAGTTCTTC
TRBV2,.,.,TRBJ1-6,CASSEGGFGMGPLHF,TGTGCCAGCAGTGAAGGAGGGTTTGGGATGGGGCCCCTCCACTTT
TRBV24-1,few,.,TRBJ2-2,CATSQGQNTGELFF,TGTGCCACCAGTCAGGGACAGAACACCGGGGAGCTGTTTTTT
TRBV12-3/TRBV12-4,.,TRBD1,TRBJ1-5,CASSPVTGTQPQHF,TGTGCCAGCAGTCCTGTGACAGGGACACAGCCCCAGCATTTT
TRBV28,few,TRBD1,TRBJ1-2,CASVGTGAYYGYTF,TGTGCCAGCGTAGGTACAGGGGCATACTATGGCTACACCTTC
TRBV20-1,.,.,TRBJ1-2,CSASETVNYGYTF,TGCAGTGCTAGTGAGACAGTTAACTATGGCTACACCTTC
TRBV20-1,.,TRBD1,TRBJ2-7,CRARAGGSPDYEQYF,TGCAGGGCTAGGGCAGGGGGCTCTCCCGACTACGAGCAGTACTTC
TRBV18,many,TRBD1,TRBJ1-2,CASSPGTAPEDGYTF,TGTGCCAGCTCACCCGGGACAGCCCCCGAGGATGGCTACACCTTC
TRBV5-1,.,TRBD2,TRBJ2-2,CASRSPSGGSNTGELFF,TGCGCCAGCAGAAGCCCTAGCGGGGGGTCGAACACCGGGGAGCTGTTTTTT
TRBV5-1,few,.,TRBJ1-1,CASSPRSIGNTEAFF,TGCGCCAGCAGCCCCCGGAGCATAGGGAACACTGAAGCTTTCTTT
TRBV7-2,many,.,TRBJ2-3,CASRPQADTQYF,TGTGCCAGCAGGCCTCAAGCAGATACGCAGTATTTT
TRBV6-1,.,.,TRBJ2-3,CASSAGGATDTQYF,TGTGCCAGCAGTGCGGGCGGGGCAACAGATACGCAGTATTTT
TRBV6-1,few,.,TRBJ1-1,CASSGGHGDTEAFF,TGTGCCAGCAGTGGGGGACATGGGGACACTGAAGCTTTCTTT
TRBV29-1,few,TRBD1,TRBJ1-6,CSARTGVDSPLHF,TGCAGCGCCCGCACAGGGGTTGATTCACCCCTCCACTTT
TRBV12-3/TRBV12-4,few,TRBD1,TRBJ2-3,CASSLRQGDDTQYF,TGTGCCAGCAGTTTGCGACAGGGCGATGATACGCAGTATTTT
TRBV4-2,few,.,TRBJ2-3,CASSQKSGPVSDF,TGTGCCAGCAGCCAGAAGAGCGGACCTGTGTCGGATTTT
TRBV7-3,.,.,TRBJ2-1,CASSLSEQFF,TGTGCCAGCAGCCTTAGTGAGCAGTTCTTC
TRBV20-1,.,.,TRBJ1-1,CSAIHPGAGGRGGAFF,TGCAGTGCCATTCACCCCGGGGCTGGGGGAAGAGGTGGGGCTTTCTTT